This TCR beta chain was observed in a study of radiation and T cells in renal cell carcinoma. About the research overall: Nephrectomy followed 15 Gy stereotactic body radiation by 4 weeks. General study findings and limits: No pretreatment tumor biopsies were available for baseline clonotypes. In blood, top tumor clones expanded by 2 weeks, shrinking by 4.

This clone has only a few counts. The target antigen is unknown. Described time point: blood 2 weeks post-SBRT. Treatment in this sample: 15 Gy SBRT to primary tumor, nephrectomy 4 weeks later. Radiation-treated patients gave blood at baseline, week 2 and week 4. In germline, CDR1 is SGHDT, CDR2 YYEEEE. V was trimmed by 5 bases and J by 2 bases, leaving 14 bases between them. CDR3 length: 15 amino acids. TCRdb's table, derived via immunoSEQ multiplex PCR, lists solely in-frame clones and lacks some. Of 100,000 to 150,000 clones in the sample, over 75% were seen once. The sequencing here drew on blood, taken from a patient whose treatment included radiotherapy and nephrectomy. The clonotype originates from a woman aged 60-75 years with renal cell carcinoma. V and J are TRBV5-6 and TRBJ1-5; D possibly corresponds to TRBD1 (5 bases). The CDR3 loop reads CASRGQGGGNQPQHF. DNA for the CDR3: TGTGCCAGCAGGGGGCAGGGAGGGGGCAATCAGCCCCAGCATTTT.